This passage covers 18 T cell receptor beta chains from one sample sequenced in a study of cytomegalovirus exposure and HLA in healthy donors. The PCR had 60 Vbeta and 13 Jbeta primers. Generated by immunoSEQ multiplex PCR, the TCRdb table keeps only in-frame clones and is missing some. The data hold 150,000 or so clones, with around 78% observed a single time. Sequenced material: PBMCs. The receptors stem from a woman younger than 30 in good health and CMV-seronegative.

The rearrangement links TRBV6-1 to TRBJ1-2, with TRBD1 matching 7 bases. From germline, CDR1 is MNHNS and CDR2 SASEGT. V lost 8 bases and J lost 5; bases outside the gene matches: 11. CDR3 length: 14 amino acids. CDR3 DNA sequence: TGTGCCAGCCCCCCACCAGGGACAGAATATGGCTACACCTTC. It specifies CASPPPGTEYGYTF.

The chain combines TRBV4-3 with TRBJ1-4, with D possibly TRBD1 on 5 matching bases. V shed 0 bases and J shed 10 bases, with 15 bases lying between them. From germline, CDR1 is LGHNA and CDR2 YSLEER. This CDR3 is built from 15 residues. This CDR3 reads CASSQEGTREGKLFF. CDR3 nucleotide sequence: TGCGCCAGCAGCCAAGAAGGGACCCGGGAGGGAAAACTGTTTTTT.

This clone is a singleton in its sample. The chain combines TRBV4-3 with TRBJ1-1, with 8 bases fitting TRBD1. Trimming removed 5 bases from V and 3 bases from J; junction bases left unmatched: 5. The germline V gene has CDR1 LGHNA and CDR2 YSLEER. The CDR3 runs to 14 residues. The CDR3 is CASSEQGVDTEAFF. The DNA of the CDR3 is TGCGCCAGCAGCGAACAGGGGGTGGACACTGAAGCTTTCTTT.

The genes are TRBV5-6 and TRBJ2-1; 10 bases agree with TRBD2. The ends lost 4 bases at V and 0 bases at J; junction bases unmatched: 4. The CDR3 is made up of 16 amino acids. Germline V lookup: CDR1 SGHDT, CDR2 YYEEEE. CDR3: CASSPSGSASYNEQFF. CDR3 DNA sequence: TGTGCCAGCAGCCCTAGCGGGAGTGCCTCCTACAATGAGCAGTTCTTC.

In DNA form, the CDR3 reads TGTGCCAGCAGCTTGGGACGCAGGAGGAGGGACACCGGGGAGCTGTTTTTT. Translating it yields CASSLGRRRRDTGELFF. The V and J genes are TRBV5-6 and TRBJ2-2; the D gene is possibly TRBD2 (6 bases). This CDR3 spans 17 amino acids. Trimming cost V 0 bases and J 3 bases, with 15 bases left between them. From germline, CDR1 is SGHDT and CDR2 YYEEEE. The variable domain in full, completed from reference TRBV5-6 and TRBJ2-2, reads DAGVTQSPTHLIKTRGQQVTLRCSPKSGHDTVSWYQQALGQGPQFIFQYYEEEERQRGNFPDRFSGHQFPNYSSELNVNALLLGDSALYLCASSLGRRRRDTGELFFGEGSRLTVL.

The chain carries TRBV18 and TRBJ2-5; 7 nucleotides align to TRBD2. The V and J ends lost 3 bases and 1 base, in that order; junction bases with no gene match: 2. CDR3 length equals 14 residues. Germline CDR1 and CDR2: KGHSH and LQKENI. The DNA for the CDR3 is TGTGCCAGCTCACCCAGCGGGACCCAAGAGACCCAGTACTTC. It encodes CASSPSGTQETQYF.

This clone occurred a few times. The V gene is TRBV7-2, the J gene TRBJ2-3; TRBD2 matches 8 bases. The germline V gene encodes CDR1 SGHTA and CDR2 FQGNSA. The CDR3 runs 15 residues. The trim removed 3 bases at V and 3 bases at J, leaving 5 bases unmatched. The CDR3 DNA is TGTGCCAGCAGCTTTCAGCGGGGGACTACAGATACGCAGTATTTT. Translated: CASSFQRGTTDTQYF.

This chain uses TRBV6-1 with TRBJ2-1; TRBD2 is a possible D gene (5 bases). The V end was cut by 2 bases, the J end by 4 bases, with 12 bases between. The CDR3 is 15 amino acids. The germline V gene has CDR1 MNHNS and CDR2 SASEGT. The chain's CDR3 is CASSERGAVYNEQFF. The CDR3 coding sequence is TGTGCCAGCAGTGAACGCGGAGCGGTTTACAATGAGCAGTTCTTC.

The rearrangement uses TRBV27 and TRBJ1-2; D gene uncertain. The V end was cut by 0 bases, the J end by 2 bases, with 10 bases between. This CDR3 contains 15 residues. Germline CDR1 and CDR2: MNHEY and SMNVEV (reference sequence). As DNA, the CDR3 is TGTGCCAGCAGTTTATCAATTAGAGTGAACTATGGCTACACCTTC. Translating it yields CASSLSIRVNYGYTF.

The V and J genes are TRBV9 and TRBJ1-1, with a tentative D call TRBD1 (6 bases). V lost 4 bases, J lost 1 base, and 17 bases lay in between. CDR3 size: 16 residues. CDR1 is SGDLS, CDR2 YYNGEE, per germline. The CDR3, as DNA: TGTGCCAGCAGCCCCCGACAGGTTTATGCGAACACTGAAGCTTTCTTT. Amino acids: CASSPRQVYANTEAFF.

The rearrangement joins TRBV6-6 to TRBJ1-3, with 7 nucleotides matching TRBD1. This CDR3 spans 14 amino acids. Unmatched junction bases numbered 3, after V lost 5 bases and J lost 2 bases. Germline loops: CDR1 MNHNY, CDR2 SVGAGI (reference sequence). CDR3 coding DNA: TGTGCCAGCAGTCTGACAGGGACTGGAAACACCATATATTTT. Translating it yields CASSLTGTGNTIYF.

The J gene is TRBJ1-2, the V gene TRBV11-2, with D unresolved. The V gene lost 0 bases and the J gene lost 1 base, with 6 bases spanning the gap. The CDR3 is 14 amino acids. Germline V gene lookup returns CDR1 SGHAT and CDR2 FQNNGV. The CDR3 here is CASSLDPINYGYTF. For the CDR3, the DNA is TGTGCCAGCAGCTTAGATCCAATTAACTATGGCTACACCTTC.

The chain carries TRBV9 and TRBJ1-1, with D maybe TRBD1 (5 bases). There are 20 residues in the CDR3. Per germline, CDR1 SGDLS and CDR2 YYNGEE. V lost 0 bases to trimming and J lost 1 base, with 25 bases between them. CDR3 nucleotide sequence: TGTGCCAGCAGCGTAGAGCCCGGGGGATGGCAGGGAGGGCGGAACACTGAAGCTTTCTTT. This gives the protein CASSVEPGGWQGGRNTEAFF. Based on the CDR3 plus reference TRBV9 and TRBJ1-1, the full variable domain is DSGVTQTPKHLITATGQRVTLRCSPRSGDLSVYWYQQSLDQGLQFLIQYYNGEERAKGNILERFSAQQFPDLHSELNLSSLELGDSALYFCASSVEPGGWQGGRNTEAFFGQGTRLTVV.

This chain connects TRBV5-4 to TRBJ2-3; D perhaps matches TRBD2 (6 bases). The CDR3 covers 16 residues. Germline assignment: CDR1 SGHNT and CDR2 YYREEE (reference sequence). V was cut by 0 bases and J by 6 bases, with 17 bases left in between. CDR3 sequence: CASSLAGGRGVDTQYF. CDR3 nucleotides: TGTGCCAGCAGCTTGGCCGGGGGACGGGGTGTGGATACGCAGTATTTT.

This clone came up once. V usage is TRBV2 and J usage is TRBJ2-7; maybe TRBD2 (6 bases). Between the trimmed V and J ends, which lost 5 bases and 3 bases, there was a span of 20 bases. Germline CDR1 SNHLY, CDR2 FYNNEI. CDR3 size: 16 residues. CDR3 region: CASSSGLSSNSYEQYV. The CDR3 DNA is TGTGCCAGCAGTTCCGGACTATCCTCAAACAGCTACGAGCAGTACGTC.

This clone has just a few counts. The chain is built from TRBV27 and TRBJ1-2; D unclear. Germline CDR1 and CDR2: MNHEY and SMNVEV (reference sequence). Trimming took off 3 bases at V and 5 bases at J, with 13 bases between the two ends. This CDR3 contains 14 residues. The CDR3 DNA reads TGTGCCAGCAGTTTTAAGGCTTGGGCTTATGGCTACACCTTC. This gives the protein CASSFKAWAYGYTF.

This clone was detected a few times. The rearrangement links TRBV6-5 to TRBJ1-5; D ambiguous. V was trimmed by 2 bases and J by 11 bases, leaving 16 bases between them. The germline CDR1 and CDR2 sequences are MNHEY and SVGAGI. The CDR3 is 14 amino acids. The CDR3: CASSYATNRAAQHF. The CDR3 DNA reads TGTGCCAGCAGTTACGCCACCAACCGAGCGGCCCAGCATTTT.

The chain uses TRBV9 and TRBJ2-3, with 10 bases aligning to TRBD2. The V segment lost 3 bases and the J segment 4 bases; nucleotides outside the gene matches: 8. The CDR3 loop spans 16 amino acids. The V gene's germline CDR1 is SGDLS and CDR2 YYNGEE. CDR3 loop: CASSASGRAGSDTQYF. In DNA, the CDR3 is TGTGCCAGCAGCGCCAGCGGGAGGGCGGGGTCAGATACGCAGTATTTT.